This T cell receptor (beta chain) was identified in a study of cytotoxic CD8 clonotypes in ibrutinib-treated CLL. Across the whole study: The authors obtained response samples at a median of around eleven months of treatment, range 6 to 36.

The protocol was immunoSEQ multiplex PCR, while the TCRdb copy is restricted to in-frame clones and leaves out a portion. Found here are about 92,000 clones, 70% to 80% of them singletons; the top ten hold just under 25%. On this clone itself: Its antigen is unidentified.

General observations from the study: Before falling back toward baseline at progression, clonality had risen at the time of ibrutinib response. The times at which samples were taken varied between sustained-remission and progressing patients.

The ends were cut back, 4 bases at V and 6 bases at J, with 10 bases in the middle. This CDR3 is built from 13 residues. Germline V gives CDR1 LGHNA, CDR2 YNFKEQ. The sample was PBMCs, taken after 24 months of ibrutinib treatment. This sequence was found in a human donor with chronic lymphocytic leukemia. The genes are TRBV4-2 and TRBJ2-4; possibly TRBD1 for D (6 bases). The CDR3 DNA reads TGTGCCAGCAGCCGGGACAAGGGAAACATTCAGTACTTC. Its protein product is CASSRDKGNIQYF.